This TCR beta chain came from a study of blood T cell repertoires in COVID-19. In the study overall: From T cells, B-cell-depleted T cells, or PBMCs came the material, which was cDNA or gDNA.

The age range of participants was about 18 to 90 years, with residence in about two dozen US areas. Which cohort a participant joined came from the clinical history participants gave. This CDR3 has 19 amino acids. Germline V gene lookup returns CDR1 SGHTA and CDR2 FQGNSA. V was pared by 2 bases and J by 6 bases, with 18 bases of the junction left unmatched. As handled by the study authors: Nucleated cell number was recorded as an estimate derived from reference gene primer amplification. Profiled with immunoSEQ multiplex PCR; TCRdb holds only in-frame clones, not every one. V and J calls and clone size come straight from that table; D and trimming were deduced from the DNA. The sample gives 500,000 or so clones, 87% of which show up once; around 0.7% is in the top ten.

The chain links TRBV7-2 to TRBJ2-1; 8 bases align to TRBD1. The receptor comes from a woman under 30 who had recovered from COVID-19. Sequencing was performed on PBMCs or T cells enriched from blood (not recorded which). The CDR3 reads CASSLSLGVRDRLSNEQFF. CDR3 nucleotides: TGTGCCAGCAGCTTAAGCCTGGGAGTACGGGACAGGTTATCCAATGAGCAGTTCTTC.